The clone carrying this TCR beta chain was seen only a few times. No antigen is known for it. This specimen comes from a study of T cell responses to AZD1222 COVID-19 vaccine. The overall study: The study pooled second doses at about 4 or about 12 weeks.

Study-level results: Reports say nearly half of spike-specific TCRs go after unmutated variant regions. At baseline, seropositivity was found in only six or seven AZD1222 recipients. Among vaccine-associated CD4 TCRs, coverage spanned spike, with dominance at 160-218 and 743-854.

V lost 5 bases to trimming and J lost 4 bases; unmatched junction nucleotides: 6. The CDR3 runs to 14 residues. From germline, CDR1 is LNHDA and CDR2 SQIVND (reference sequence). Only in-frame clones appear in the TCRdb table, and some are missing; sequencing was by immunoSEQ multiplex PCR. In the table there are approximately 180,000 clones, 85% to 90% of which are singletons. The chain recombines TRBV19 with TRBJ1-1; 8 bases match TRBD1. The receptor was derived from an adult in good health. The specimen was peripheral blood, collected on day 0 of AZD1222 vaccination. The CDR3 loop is CASSEGQGTTEAFF. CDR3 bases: TGTGCCAGTAGTGAAGGACAGGGTACCACTGAAGCTTTCTTT.